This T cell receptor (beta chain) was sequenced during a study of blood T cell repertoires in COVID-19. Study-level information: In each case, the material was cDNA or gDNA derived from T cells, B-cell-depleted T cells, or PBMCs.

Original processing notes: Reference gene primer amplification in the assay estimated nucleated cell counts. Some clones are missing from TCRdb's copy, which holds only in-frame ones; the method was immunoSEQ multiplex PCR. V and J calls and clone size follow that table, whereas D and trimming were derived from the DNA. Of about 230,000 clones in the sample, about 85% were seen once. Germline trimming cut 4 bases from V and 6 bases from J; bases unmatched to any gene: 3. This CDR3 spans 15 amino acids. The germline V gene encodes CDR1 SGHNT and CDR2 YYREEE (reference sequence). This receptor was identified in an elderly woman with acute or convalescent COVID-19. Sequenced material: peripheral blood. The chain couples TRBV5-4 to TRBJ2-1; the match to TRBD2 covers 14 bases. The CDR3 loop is CASSPGTSGSNEQFF. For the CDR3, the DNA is TGTGCCAGCAGCCCCGGGACTAGCGGGAGCAATGAGCAGTTCTTC.